Below, 27 T cell receptor beta chains from the same sample are listed, as sequenced in a study of CD8+ T cells in alopecia areata. Reverse transcription of extracted RNA yielded cDNA, which provided the sequencing template. This table comes from immunoSEQ multiplex PCR, and its TCRdb copy is limited to in-frame clones, with some not included. The table includes approximately 210,000 clones, about three fifths detected once. This sample's treatment: oral pan-JAK inhibitor, 5-10 mg twice daily. The material was CD4+ T cells sorted from blood, obtained at week 4, from a patient treated with tofacitinib. The receptors were gathered from a human donor with alopecia areata.

The V call is TRBV2, the J call TRBJ2-3; D possibly corresponds to TRBD2 (5 bases). This CDR3 contains 14 residues. V was shortened by 0 bases and J by 7 bases, with 11 bases between the two germline ends. Per germline, CDR1 SNHLY and CDR2 FYNNEI. The DNA for the CDR3 is TGTGCCAGCAGTGAAGCGGGGAGCACTCATACGCAGTATTTT. Its translation is CASSEAGSTHTQYF.

This clone came up a few times. V usage is TRBV14 and J usage is TRBJ2-7; either TRBD1 or TRBD2 may supply D (5 bases each). The CDR3 runs to 18 residues. CDR1 and CDR2 (germline): SGHDN, FVKESK. The germline V and J ends were trimmed by 0 bases and 2 bases, with 20 bases remaining between them. In DNA, the CDR3 is TGTGCCAGCAGCCAAGATCGGCCCGGTACCAGGGAGACCTACGAGCAGTACTTC. Translating it yields CASSQDRPGTRETYEQYF.

This chain links TRBV6-1 with TRBJ1-6; possibly TRBD1 for D (5 bases). Germline lookup yields CDR1 MNHNS and CDR2 SASEGT. This CDR3 comprises 14 residues. Trimming took off 6 bases at V and 12 bases at J, with 18 bases between the two ends. The CDR3 here is CASSGGVTMGPLHF. CDR3 DNA sequence: TGTGCCAGCAGCGGAGGGGTTACCATGGGACCCCTCCACTTT.

The CDR3 DNA reads TGTGCCACCAGCAGAGATGGGGTGGGGACGAGCTCCTACGAGCAGTACTTC. Its protein product is CATSRDGVGTSSYEQYF. V and J are TRBV15 and TRBJ2-7, with D perhaps being TRBD1 or TRBD2 (5 bases each). Trimming took off 0 bases at V and 0 bases at J, with 15 bases between the two ends. The length of the CDR3 is 17 residues. Germline CDR1 reads LNHNV; CDR2 reads YYDKDF (reference sequence).

CDR3 in DNA: TGTGCCAGCAGCTTAACCAGTAAAGAGACCCAGTACTTC. This codes for CASSLTSKETQYF. The V gene is TRBV13, the J gene TRBJ2-5; D is ambiguous. Germline V gene data show CDR1 as PRHDT and CDR2 as FYEKMQ (reference sequence). V lost 2 bases to trimming and J lost 3 bases, with 7 bases between them. CDR3 length equals 13 residues.

This clone was picked up one time. One end of the junction fails to match germline, which may point to a read error. The chain employs TRBV6-5 and TRBJ1-2, with 8 positions matching TRBD1. The germline CDR1 and CDR2 sequences are MNHEY and SVGAGI. The CDR3 runs to 14 residues. Written as DNA, the CDR3 is TGTGCCAGCAGTTACTCACGGGACAGGCCCCAACTTAGCTTC. Encoded protein: CASSYSRDRPQLSF.

V gene TRBV9 combines with J gene TRBJ2-3; D gene uncertain. The CDR3 loop spans 13 amino acids. The germline gives CDR1 SGDLS, CDR2 YYNGEE. V lost 3 bases and J 6 bases, leaving 11 bases between the germline ends. CDR3 in amino acids: CASSGNQADTQYF. Written as DNA, the CDR3 is TGTGCCAGCAGCGGCAACCAGGCGGATACGCAGTATTTT.

This rearrangement joins TRBV19 to TRBJ1-5; 11 bases align to TRBD1. The CDR3 contains 15 residues. Germline V gene data show CDR1 as LNHDA and CDR2 as SQIVND (reference sequence). The J segment lost 4 bases and the V segment lost 6 bases, leaving 5 bases of the junction unmatched. DNA of the CDR3: TGTGCCAGTAGACGGACAGGGGGCTTTAATCAGCCCCAGCATTTT. Protein product: CASRRTGGFNQPQHF.

The chain has TRBV7-2 and TRBJ2-7; D unresolved. Trimming took off 3 bases at V and 7 bases at J, with 7 bases between the two ends. The CDR3 spans 11 residues. Per the germline V gene, CDR1 is SGHTA and CDR2 is FQGNSA. CDR3 coding DNA: TGTGCCAGCAGCTTGGGAAGAGAGCAGTACTTC. It encodes CASSLGREQYF. The variable domain in full, completed from reference TRBV7-2 and TRBJ2-7, reads GAGVSQSPSNKVTEKGKDVELRCDPISGHTALYWYRQSLGQGLEFLIYFQGNSAPDKSGLPSDRFSAERTGGSVSTLTIQRTQQEDSAVYLCASSLGREQYFGPGTRLTVT.

The chain combines TRBV4-2 with TRBJ2-7; D remains ambiguous. V was pared by 0 bases and J by 6 bases, with 12 bases between. Germline loops: CDR1 LGHNA, CDR2 YNFKEQ. The CDR3 contains 14 residues. CDR3 sequence (DNA): TGTGCCAGCAGCCAAGATTTGATCCTCCGCGAGCAGTACTTC. It is translated as CASSQDLILREQYF.

About this clone: This specimen includes other DNA sequences encoding the same CDR3. V and J are TRBV9 and TRBJ1-6; 8 nucleotides match TRBD1. This CDR3 region has 15 residues. Losses at the gene ends were 0 bases for V and 10 bases for J; bases not matched to a gene: 6. Germline values: CDR1 SGDLS, CDR2 YYNGEE. As DNA, the CDR3 is TGTGCCAGCAGCGTAGAAGGACAGGGAGGGTCACCCCTCCACTTT. Amino acid sequence: CASSVEGQGGSPLHF.

The rearrangement joins TRBV6-6 to TRBJ2-3, with D uncertain. CDR1 is MNHNY, CDR2 SVGAGI, per germline (reference sequence). V was trimmed by 8 bases and J by 0 bases, leaving 9 bases between them. The CDR3 is 13 amino acids. The CDR3 bases are TGTGCCAGCGGCCATCGAAGCACAGATACGCAGTATTTT. Translation: CASGHRSTDTQYF.

This clone was observed a single time. The V and J genes are TRBV7-2 and TRBJ2-5, with 14 bases fitting TRBD2. Trimming at V came to 5 bases and at J to 9 bases, leaving 8 bases not matched to a gene. The CDR3 runs 15 residues. Per the germline V gene, CDR1 is SGHTA and CDR2 is FQGNSA. The CDR3 nucleotides read TGTGCCAGCAGCCTGGGACTAGCGGGGGTCGACGCCCAGTACTTC. This gives the protein CASSLGLAGVDAQYF.

V gene TRBV6-5 combines with J gene TRBJ2-2; D might be TRBD1 (5 bases). This CDR3 spans 13 amino acids. CDR1 MNHEY and CDR2 SVGAGI come from the germline V gene. Trimming cost V 4 bases and J 6 bases, with 9 bases left between them. CDR3 region: CASSSPTAGELFF. CDR3 nucleotides: TGTGCCAGCAGTTCCCCGACAGCCGGGGAGCTGTTTTTT.

The chain carries TRBV11-2 and TRBJ2-2; TRBD1 is a possible D gene (6 bases). Trimming cost V 8 bases and J 1 base, with 14 bases left between them. The CDR3 has 15 amino acids. CDR1 and CDR2 (germline): SGHAT, FQNNGV. CDR3 in DNA: TGTGCCAGCCGCCGGGTGGGACAGAACACCGGGGAGCTGTTTTTT. This codes for CASRRVGQNTGELFF.

V usage is TRBV25-1 and J usage is TRBJ2-7, with TRBD2 as a possible D gene (5 bases). The CDR3 has 13 amino acids. CDR1 MGHDK and CDR2 SYGVNS come from the germline V gene. V was clipped by 5 bases and J by 2 bases, with 10 bases between them. The CDR3 DNA is TGTGCCAGCAGTACGGGGTTAACCTACGAGCAGTACTTC. Protein sequence: CASSTGLTYEQYF.

The chain is built from TRBV7-9 and TRBJ1-6, with unresolved D. This CDR3 has 14 residues. The V end lost 2 bases, the J end lost 0 bases, and 2 bases lay between the germline ends. Per the germline V gene, CDR1 is SEHNR and CDR2 is FQNEAQ (reference sequence). CDR3 region: CASSLPSYNSPLHF. The CDR3 nucleotides are TGTGCCAGCAGCTTACCCTCCTATAATTCACCCCTCCACTTT.

The genes are TRBV2 and TRBJ1-2; no clear D. There are 11 residues in the CDR3. Germline V gene lookup returns CDR1 SNHLY and CDR2 FYNNEI. The ends were cut back, 1 base at V and 8 bases at J, with 5 bases in the middle. The CDR3 is CASSEGEGYTF. The CDR3 DNA reads TGTGCCAGCAGTGAAGGGGAAGGCTACACCTTC. The variable domain in full, with the rest retrieved from reference TRBV2 and TRBJ1-2, is EPEVTQTPSHQVTQMGQEVILRCVPISNHLYFYWYRQILGQKVEFLVSFYNNEISEKSEIFDDQFSVERPDGSNFTLKIRSTKLEDSAMYFCASSEGEGYTFGSGTRLTVV.

In this sample, this clone turned up once. This chain joins TRBV6-1 and TRBJ1-5, with 7 bases identical to TRBD1. V gave up 3 bases and J gave up 0 bases; unmatched junction bases: 8. Germline V gives CDR1 MNHNS, CDR2 SASEGT. CDR3 length: 17 amino acids. CDR3 in DNA: TGTGCCAGCAGTGAGTTCCCGACAGGGCTTAGCAATCAGCCCCAGCATTTT. It translates to CASSEFPTGLSNQPQHF.

The chain is built from TRBV5-1 and TRBJ2-5; 9 bases map to TRBD2. Germline V gene lookup returns CDR1 SGHRS and CDR2 YFSETQ. The CDR3 is 15 amino acids. V trimming: 2 bases; J trimming: 1 base; junction bases outside the gene matches: 3. CDR3 sequence: CASSFRRGGQETQYF. For the CDR3, the DNA is TGCGCCAGCAGCTTCCGGCGGGGGGGCCAAGAGACCCAGTACTTC. Drawing the rest from reference TRBV5-1 and TRBJ2-5, the complete variable domain is KAGVTQTPRYLIKTRGQQVTLSCSPISGHRSVSWYQQTPGQGLQFLFEYFSETQRNKGNFPGRFSGRQFSNSRSEMNVSTLELGDSALYLCASSFRRGGQETQYFGPGTRLLVL.

V is TRBV11-3 and J is TRBJ1-2; D is perhaps TRBD1 (5 bases). The CDR3 has 15 amino acids. Trimming shortened V by 5 bases and J by 2 bases, and 15 bases separated the two germline ends. Germline CDR1 is SGHNT and CDR2 is YENEEA. CDR3 in DNA: TGTGCCAGCAGCCCCTTTTCGTCAGGGAACTATGGCTACACCTTC. This codes for CASSPFSSGNYGYTF.

The rearrangement uses TRBV5-6 and TRBJ1-1, with unresolved D. The CDR3 is made up of 16 amino acids. Trimming cost V 4 bases and J 0 bases, with 16 bases left between them. Germline V gene sequence: CDR1 SGHDT, CDR2 YYEEEE. CDR3 sequence (DNA): TGTGCCAGCAGCCCGGGGTTAACAGCCCTGAACACTGAAGCTTTCTTT. Protein sequence: CASSPGLTALNTEAFF.

This chain links TRBV5-6 with TRBJ2-3; 7 bases map to TRBD1. J was trimmed by 5 bases and V by 4 bases; bases with no gene match: 13. The CDR3 is 16 amino acids. Germline V gene data show CDR1 as SGHDT and CDR2 as YYEEEE. CDR3 loop: CASSGGPTGAGDTQYF. CDR3 DNA: TGTGCCAGCAGCGGGGGACCCACAGGGGCCGGAGATACGCAGTATTTT.

The chain employs TRBV7-8 and TRBJ1-2; 8 nucleotides match TRBD1. CDR3 size: 14 residues. Germline CDR1 SGHVS, CDR2 FQNEAQ. V gave up 4 bases and J gave up 6 bases; unmatched junction bases: 7. As DNA, the CDR3 is TGTGCCAGCAGCTCTCGGACAGGGTGGGATGGCTACACCTTC. This sequence encodes CASSSRTGWDGYTF.

This clone was picked up many times. The rearrangement links TRBV19 to TRBJ2-4, with D perhaps given as TRBD1 or TRBD2 (5 bases each). V was pared by 3 bases and J by 2 bases, with 8 bases between. From germline, CDR1 is LNHDA and CDR2 SQIVND (reference sequence). This CDR3 is built from 14 residues. In DNA, the CDR3 is TGTGCCAGTAGTATTGGGACCTCCAAAAACATTCAGTACTTC. This encodes CASSIGTSKNIQYF.

The gene calls are TRBV9 and TRBJ2-1; D gene ambiguous. The CDR3 totals 12 residues. The germline V gene encodes CDR1 SGDLS and CDR2 YYNGEE. Trimming took 5 bases from V and 9 from J, leaving 12 bases between them. This CDR3 is CASSTAWGEQFF. CDR3 DNA sequence: TGTGCCAGCAGTACGGCATGGGGTGAGCAGTTCTTC.

The chain links TRBV6-5 to TRBJ2-7; 8 bases are a match to TRBD1. The junction had 10 bases not matched to a gene; V was cut back by 7 bases and J by 2 bases. The length of the CDR3 is 15 residues. Per germline, CDR1 MNHEY and CDR2 SVGAGI. In DNA form, the CDR3 reads TGTGCCAGCAATAGAGGACAGGGACTTCCCTACGAGCAGTACTTC. Translating it yields CASNRGQGLPYEQYF.